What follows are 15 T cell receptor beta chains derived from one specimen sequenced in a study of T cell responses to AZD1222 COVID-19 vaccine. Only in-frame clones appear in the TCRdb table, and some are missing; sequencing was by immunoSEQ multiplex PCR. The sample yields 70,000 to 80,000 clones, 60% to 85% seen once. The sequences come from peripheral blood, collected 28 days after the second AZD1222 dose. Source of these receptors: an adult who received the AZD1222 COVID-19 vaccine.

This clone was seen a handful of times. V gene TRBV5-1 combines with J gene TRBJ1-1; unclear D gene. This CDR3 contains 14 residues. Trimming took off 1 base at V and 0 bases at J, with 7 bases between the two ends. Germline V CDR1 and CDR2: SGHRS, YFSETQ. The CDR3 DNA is TGCGCCAGCAGCTTGAACCCCGTGAACACTGAAGCTTTCTTT. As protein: CASSLNPVNTEAFF.

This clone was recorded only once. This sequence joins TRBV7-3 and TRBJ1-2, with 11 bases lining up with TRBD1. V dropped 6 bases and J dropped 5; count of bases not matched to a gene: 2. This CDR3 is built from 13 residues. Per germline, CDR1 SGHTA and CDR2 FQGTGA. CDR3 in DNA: TGTGCCAGCAGGGGACAGGGGGATTATGGCTACACCTTC. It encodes CASRGQGDYGYTF.

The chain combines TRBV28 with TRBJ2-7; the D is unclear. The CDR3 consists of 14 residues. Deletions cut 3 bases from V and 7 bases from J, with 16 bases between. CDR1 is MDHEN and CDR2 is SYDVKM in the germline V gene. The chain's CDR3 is CASSFRSPLMEQYF. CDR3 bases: TGTGCCAGCAGTTTCCGAAGCCCCCTCATGGAGCAGTACTTC.

For the CDR3, the DNA is TGTGCCAGCAGCATAGACAGCTACGAGCAGTACTTC. Its translation is CASSIDSYEQYF. The chain carries TRBV6-2 or TRBV6-3 and TRBJ2-7, with D tentatively TRBD1 (5 bases). Germline-derived CDR1 and CDR2 are MNHEY and SVGEGT. Trimming cost V 6 bases and J 3 bases, with 9 bases left between them. The CDR3 totals 12 residues.

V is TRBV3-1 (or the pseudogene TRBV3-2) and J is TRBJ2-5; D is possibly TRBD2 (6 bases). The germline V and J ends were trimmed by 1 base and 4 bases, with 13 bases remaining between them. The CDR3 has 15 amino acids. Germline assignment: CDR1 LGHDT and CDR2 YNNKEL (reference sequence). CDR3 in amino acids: CASSQGGGIRETQYF. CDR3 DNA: TGTGCCAGCAGCCAAGGTGGCGGGATCCGAGAGACCCAGTACTTC.

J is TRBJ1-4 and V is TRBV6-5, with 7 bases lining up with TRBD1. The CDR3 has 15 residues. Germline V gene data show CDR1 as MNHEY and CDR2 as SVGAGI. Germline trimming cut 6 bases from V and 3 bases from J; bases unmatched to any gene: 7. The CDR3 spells CASSATGTANEKLFF. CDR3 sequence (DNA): TGTGCCAGCAGCGCGACCGGGACAGCTAATGAAAAACTGTTTTTT.

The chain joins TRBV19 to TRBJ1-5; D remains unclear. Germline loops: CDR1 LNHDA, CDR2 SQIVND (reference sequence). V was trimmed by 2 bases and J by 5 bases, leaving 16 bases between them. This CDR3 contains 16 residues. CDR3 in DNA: TGTGCCAGTAGTATATCCGGCAGGCAGCCGTATCAGCCCCAGCATTTT. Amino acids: CASSISGRQPYQPQHF.

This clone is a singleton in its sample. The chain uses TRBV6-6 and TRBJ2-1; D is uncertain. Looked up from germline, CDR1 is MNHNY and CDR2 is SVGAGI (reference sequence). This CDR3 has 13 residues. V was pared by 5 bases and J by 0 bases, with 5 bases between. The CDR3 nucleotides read TGTGCCAGCAGTGAGTTCTCCTACAATGAGCAGTTCTTC. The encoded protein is CASSEFSYNEQFF.

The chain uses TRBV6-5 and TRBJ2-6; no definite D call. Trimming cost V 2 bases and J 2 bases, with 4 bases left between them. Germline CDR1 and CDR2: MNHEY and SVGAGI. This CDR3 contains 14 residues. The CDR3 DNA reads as TGTGCCAGCAGTTACAGGGCTGGGGCCAACGTCCTGACTTTC. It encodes CASSYRAGANVLTF.

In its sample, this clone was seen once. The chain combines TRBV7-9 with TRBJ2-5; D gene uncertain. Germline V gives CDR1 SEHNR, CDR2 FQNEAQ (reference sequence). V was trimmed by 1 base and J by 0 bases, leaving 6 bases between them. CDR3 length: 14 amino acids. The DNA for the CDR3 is TGTGCCAGCAGCTTAGGGGCGTACCAAGAGACCCAGTACTTC. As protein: CASSLGAYQETQYF.

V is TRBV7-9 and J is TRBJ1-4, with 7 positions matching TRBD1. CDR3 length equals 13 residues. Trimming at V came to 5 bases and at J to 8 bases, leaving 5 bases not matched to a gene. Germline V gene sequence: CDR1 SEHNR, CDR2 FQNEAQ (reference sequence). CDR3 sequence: CASSMTGREKLFF. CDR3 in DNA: TGTGCCAGCAGCATGACAGGGCGCGAAAAACTGTTTTTT.

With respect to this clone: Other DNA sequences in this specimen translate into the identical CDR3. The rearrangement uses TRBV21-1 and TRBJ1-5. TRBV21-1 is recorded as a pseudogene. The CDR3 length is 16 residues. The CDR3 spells CASSKAPGYSNQPQHF. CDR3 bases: TGTGCCAGCAGCAAAGCCCCTGGCTATAGCAATCAGCCCCAGCATTTT.

The CDR3 DNA reads TGTGCCAGCAGCAAATGGGACAGTAACTATGGCTACACCTTC. It translates to CASSKWDSNYGYTF. This sequence joins TRBV7-2 and TRBJ1-2; 7 bases fit TRBD1. V trimming: 5 bases; J trimming: 1 base; junction bases outside the gene matches: 4. Germline V CDR1 and CDR2: SGHTA, FQGNSA. The CDR3 runs to 14 residues.

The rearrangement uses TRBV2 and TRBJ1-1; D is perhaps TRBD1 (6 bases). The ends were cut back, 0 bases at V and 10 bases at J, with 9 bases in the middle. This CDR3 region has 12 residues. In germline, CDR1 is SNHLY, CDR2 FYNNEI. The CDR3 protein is CASSEARGGAFF. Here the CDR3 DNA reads TGTGCCAGCAGTGAAGCGAGAGGGGGAGCTTTCTTT. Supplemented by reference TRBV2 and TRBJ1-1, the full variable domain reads EPEVTQTPSHQVTQMGQEVILRCVPISNHLYFYWYRQILGQKVEFLVSFYNNEISEKSEIFDDQFSVERPDGSNFTLKIRSTKLEDSAMYFCASSEARGGAFFGQGTRLTVV.

CDR3 amino acids: CASSLGAGGLNEQFF. In DNA, the CDR3 is TGTGCCAGCAGCTTAGGTGCGGGAGGACTGAATGAGCAGTTCTTC. The chain is built from TRBV7-9 and TRBJ2-1, with 8 bases aligning to TRBD2. With 1 base clipped from V and 7 bases from J, the junction kept 6 bases outside the gene matches. Germline lookup yields CDR1 SEHNR and CDR2 FQNEAQ (reference sequence). The CDR3 loop spans 15 amino acids. Looking up the rest from reference TRBV7-9 and TRBJ2-1 gives the full variable domain: DTGVSQNPRHKITKRGQNVTFRCDPISEHNRLYWYRQTLGQGPEFLTYFQNEAQLEKSRLLSDRFSAERPKGSFSTLEIQRTEQGDSAMYLCASSLGAGGLNEQFFGPGTRLTVL.